Following are 29 T cell receptor beta chains from one sample sequenced in a study of blood T cell repertoires in COVID-19. Profiling relied on immunoSEQ multiplex PCR, and the TCRdb table lists in-frame clones only, not all of them. The sample shows fewer than 650,000 clones, approximately 91% of them seen only once. Specimen: peripheral blood. Receptor source: a woman in her 50s with COVID-19, enrolled during active disease.

The gene calls are TRBV4-1 and TRBJ1-1, with D unresolved. The CDR3 sequence is 13 residues long. In germline, CDR1 is MGHRA, CDR2 YSYEKL. With 8 bases removed from V and 0 bases from J, the gap between germline ends came to 10 bases. CDR3 protein: CASSQVLNTEAFF. The CDR3 DNA reads as TGCGCCAGCTCCCAGGTCTTGAACACTGAAGCTTTCTTT.

The chain joins TRBV2 to TRBJ1-2; TRBD1 agrees at 7 bases. The J segment lost 4 bases and the V segment lost 6 bases, leaving 11 bases of the junction unmatched. Germline assignment: CDR1 SNHLY and CDR2 FYNNEI. The CDR3 length is 15 residues. The CDR3 spells CASRVGRGFSYGYTF. The CDR3 DNA reads TGTGCCAGCAGGGTTGGCAGGGGGTTTAGCTATGGCTACACCTTC.

The chain uses TRBV2 and TRBJ2-6; a possible D gene is TRBD2 (5 bases). The V gene's germline CDR1 is SNHLY and CDR2 FYNNEI. Trimming left V 6 bases short and J 1 base short, with 7 bases between. This CDR3 has 14 amino acids. CDR3 in DNA: TGTGCCAGCAGCGGCGGGTCTGGGGCCAACGTCCTGACTTTC. Translation: CASSGGSGANVLTF.

This sequence joins TRBV4-2 and TRBJ1-1; possible D gene TRBD1, 5 bases. Germline loops: CDR1 LGHNA, CDR2 YNFKEQ. Trimming took off 1 base at V and 5 bases at J, with 20 bases between the two ends. The CDR3 length is 17 residues. CDR3 sequence reads: CASSQGVQGARGTEAFF. The CDR3 region has the DNA TGTGCCAGCAGCCAAGGAGTTCAAGGGGCGCGGGGAACTGAAGCTTTCTTT.

A word on this clone: The germline gene is not matched at one end of the junction; a read error may be the cause. This chain links TRBV25-1 with TRBJ1-1, with 9 bases matching TRBD1. This CDR3 is 12 amino acids long. Germline assignment: CDR1 MGHDK and CDR2 SYGVNS. The CDR3 sequence is CASSDGQGKRIF. CDR3 sequence (DNA): TGTGCCAGCAGTGATGGACAGGGGAAGCGTATCTTT.

V and J are TRBV9 and TRBJ2-3; 12 bases align to TRBD1. V was pared by 3 bases and J by 5 bases, with 7 bases of the junction left unmatched. The CDR3 has 16 residues. CDR1 SGDLS and CDR2 YYNGEE come from the germline V gene. The DNA of the CDR3 is TGTGCCAGCAGCGCGACGGGACAGGGGGCGAAAGATACGCAGTATTTT. Translation gives CASSATGQGAKDTQYF.

This chain connects TRBV28 to TRBJ2-1; D ambiguous. The CDR3 has 16 residues. V was clipped by 2 bases and J by 0 bases, with 11 bases between them. In germline, CDR1 is MDHEN, CDR2 SYDVKM. The CDR3 loop reads CASSLRRSSSYNEQFF. CDR3 bases: TGTGCCAGCAGTTTAAGGCGGTCGAGCTCCTACAATGAGCAGTTCTTC.

In DNA form, the CDR3 reads TGTGCCAGCAGCTTAGGCAGCAGGGATTACTCTGGGGCCAACGTCCTGACTTTC. Encoded protein: CASSLGSRDYSGANVLTF. This rearrangement joins TRBV7-9 to TRBJ2-6, with D possibly matching TRBD1 (5 bases). V was shortened by 1 base and J by 0 bases, with 13 bases between the two germline ends. The CDR3 consists of 18 residues. From germline, CDR1 is SEHNR and CDR2 FQNEAQ (reference sequence).

This rearrangement joins TRBV3-1 (or the pseudogene TRBV3-2) to TRBJ2-1; TRBD1 might be the D (5 bases). Germline V lookup: CDR1 LGHDT, CDR2 YNNKEL (reference sequence). V lost 1 base and J lost 8, with 15 bases in between. The CDR3 covers 15 residues. The CDR3 sequence: CASSQGLQGRDEQFF. DNA for the CDR3: TGTGCCAGCAGCCAAGGTTTGCAGGGCAGGGATGAGCAGTTCTTC.

The chain recombines TRBV6-6 with TRBJ1-1; no clear D. V dropped 9 bases and J dropped 6 bases, with 20 bases sitting between them. The CDR3 is 14 residues long. Germline lookup yields CDR1 MNHNY and CDR2 SVGAGI (reference sequence). The DNA for the CDR3 is TGTGCCAGTCTCCCTTGGAAAGACGGGGCTGAAGCTTTCTTT. Its translation: CASLPWKDGAEAFF.

A single count supports this clone. The gene calls are TRBV5-1 and TRBJ2-3; 11 nucleotides match TRBD2. CDR1 and CDR2 (germline): SGHRS, YFSETQ. Trimming at V came to 2 bases and at J to 1 base, leaving 6 bases not matched to a gene. The CDR3 loop spans 17 amino acids. The CDR3 reads CASSLFSGGAGTDTQYF. The CDR3 DNA is TGCGCCAGCAGCTTATTTAGCGGGGGGGCAGGCACAGATACGCAGTATTTT.

The CDR3 DNA is TGTGCCAGTAGTCCACAGGGGGAAAACTATGGCTACACCTTC. This codes for CASSPQGENYGYTF. This chain joins TRBV19 and TRBJ1-2, with 8 nucleotides matching TRBD1. This CDR3 comprises 14 residues. Per germline, CDR1 LNHDA and CDR2 SQIVND (reference sequence). V lost 5 bases to trimming and J lost 2 bases; unmatched junction nucleotides: 4.

This sequence joins TRBV5-1 and TRBJ1-5; the D gene is possibly TRBD1 (6 bases). The CDR3 extends over 18 amino acids. The V gene's germline CDR1 is SGHRS and CDR2 YFSETQ. The V end was cut by 4 bases, the J end by 4 bases, with 24 bases between. The CDR3 DNA reads TGCGCCAGCAGCCCTACTATTTACGGGGGGCAGGGGAATCAGCCCCAGCATTTT. Residues: CASSPTIYGGQGNQPQHF.

This clone was detected once. The chain couples TRBV2 to TRBJ1-1; D possibly corresponds to TRBD1 (5 bases). Trimming removed 3 bases at V and 5 bases at J, with 13 bases between. The V gene's germline CDR1 is SNHLY and CDR2 FYNNEI. The CDR3 sequence is 14 residues long. The CDR3 bases are TGTGCCAGCAGTGATCGGGCGGAGGGGACTGAAGCTTTCTTT. Translating it yields CASSDRAEGTEAFF.

This sequence joins TRBV6-1 and TRBJ1-2; D call uncertain. CDR3 size: 14 residues. The V and J ends lost 2 bases and 5 bases respectively, with 12 bases between them. Per the germline V gene, CDR1 is MNHNS and CDR2 is SASEGT. CDR3: CASSEYQSGYGYTF. The CDR3 DNA reads as TGTGCCAGCAGTGAATACCAGAGCGGGTATGGCTACACCTTC.

The V and J genes are TRBV6-5 and TRBJ2-7; D ambiguous. Germline values: CDR1 MNHEY, CDR2 SVGAGI. Trimming stripped 3 bases from V and 4 bases from J, with 7 bases between. CDR3 length: 12 residues. CDR3 DNA: TGTGCCAGCAGTTATGGCAGATACGAGCAGTACTTC. Residues: CASSYGRYEQYF.

The chain joins TRBV6-5 to TRBJ1-1; possible D gene TRBD1, 5 bases. The germline gives CDR1 MNHEY, CDR2 SVGAGI. The CDR3 sequence is 14 residues long. V was trimmed by 7 bases and J by 5 bases, leaving 17 bases between them. CDR3 amino acids: CASIPLRSGTEAFF. Here the CDR3 DNA reads TGTGCCAGCATACCACTTCGATCAGGGACTGAAGCTTTCTTT.

The chain employs TRBV15 and TRBJ1-6, with D possibly being TRBD1 (5 bases). V dropped 5 bases and J dropped 12 bases, with 14 bases sitting between them. The CDR3 loop spans 13 amino acids. Germline values: CDR1 LNHNV, CDR2 YYDKDF (reference sequence). DNA of the CDR3: TGTGCCACCAGCGAGGAAAAAGGACAACCCCTCCACTTT. Its protein product is CATSEEKGQPLHF.

The chain is built from TRBV29-1 and TRBJ2-4; D might be TRBD2 (5 bases). The CDR3 has 15 residues. Trimming cost V 4 bases and J 0 bases, with 13 bases left between them. CDR1 SQVTM and CDR2 ANQGSEA come from the germline V gene. The CDR3 DNA sequence: TGCAGCGTTGCAGGCGGGTCCCAAGCCAAAAACATTCAGTACTTC. Translating it yields CSVAGGSQAKNIQYF. Supplemented by reference TRBV29-1 and TRBJ2-4, the full variable domain reads SAVISQKPSRDICQRGTSLTIQCQVDSQVTMMFWYRQQPGQSLTLIATANQGSEATYESGFVIDKFPISRPNLTFSTLTVSNMSPEDSSIYLCSVAGGSQAKNIQYFGAGTRLSVL.

The rearrangement joins TRBV2 to TRBJ2-3; weak D call: TRBD1 (5 bases). Germline loops: CDR1 SNHLY, CDR2 FYNNEI. Trimming took 1 base from V and 0 from J, leaving 5 bases between them. This CDR3 is 14 amino acids long. Here the CDR3 DNA reads TGTGCCAGCAGTGAAGACAGGAGCACAGATACGCAGTATTTT. Protein: CASSEDRSTDTQYF. Complete variable domain (other parts from reference TRBV2 and TRBJ2-3): EPEVTQTPSHQVTQMGQEVILRCVPISNHLYFYWYRQILGQKVEFLVSFYNNEISEKSEIFDDQFSVERPDGSNFTLKIRSTKLEDSAMYFCASSEDRSTDTQYFGPGTRLTVL.

J is TRBJ2-5 and V is TRBV10-2; TRBD2 aligns across 9 bases. The CDR3 has 17 amino acids. Germline V CDR1 and CDR2: WSHSY, SAAADI. Unmatched junction bases numbered 16, after V lost 6 bases and J lost 5 bases. The CDR3 loop is CASRASGVFLTQETQYF. The CDR3 nucleotides read TGCGCCAGCAGGGCTAGCGGGGTCTTCCTTACCCAGGAGACCCAGTACTTC.

This clone was recorded only once. The rearrangement links TRBV18 to TRBJ1-2, with 9 nucleotides matching TRBD1. Germline CDR1 KGHSH, CDR2 LQKENI. This CDR3 spans 14 amino acids. The ends lost 3 bases at V and 8 bases at J; junction bases unmatched: 7. CDR3 sequence reads: CASSPTGGSEGYTF. DNA of the CDR3: TGTGCCAGCTCACCTACAGGGGGCTCTGAGGGCTACACCTTC.

The V and J genes are TRBV3-1 (or the pseudogene TRBV3-2) and TRBJ2-2; 9 bases are a match to TRBD2. Germline loops: CDR1 LGHDT, CDR2 YNNKEL (reference sequence). CDR3 length equals 17 residues. With V trimmed by 4 bases and J by 0 bases, 6 bases remained unmatched. CDR3 in DNA: TGTGCCAGCAGCCGTAGCGGGGGCCCATCGAACACCGGGGAGCTGTTTTTT. Amino acid sequence: CASSRSGGPSNTGELFF.

CDR3 protein: CASRDSLNTEAFF. In nucleotides, the CDR3 is TGTGCCAGCCGGGACAGCTTGAACACTGAAGCTTTCTTT. V is TRBV9 and J is TRBJ1-1; TRBD1 aligns across 7 bases. Germline CDR1 is SGDLS and CDR2 is YYNGEE. The CDR3 spans 13 residues. With 7 bases clipped from V and 0 bases from J, the junction kept 3 bases outside the gene matches.

This chain joins TRBV7-9 and TRBJ1-2; D call uncertain. The CDR3 contains 15 residues. Germline lookup yields CDR1 SEHNR and CDR2 FQNEAQ (reference sequence). The ends were cut back, 5 bases at V and 2 bases at J, with 15 bases in the middle. The CDR3 is CASSPVNNWNYGYTF. The CDR3 region has the DNA TGTGCCAGCAGCCCCGTGAATAACTGGAACTATGGCTACACCTTC.

The chain couples TRBV5-1 to TRBJ2-6; 11 bases agree with TRBD1. Germline CDR1 and CDR2: SGHRS and YFSETQ. Unmatched junction bases numbered 3, after V lost 3 bases and J lost 1 base. This CDR3 spans 17 amino acids. CDR3 coding DNA: TGCGCCAGCAGCTGGACAGGGGGCGCGTCTGGGGCCAACGTCCTGACTTTC. This sequence encodes CASSWTGGASGANVLTF.

The chain recombines TRBV28 with TRBJ1-1; 7 positions match TRBD1. The CDR3 consists of 12 residues. CDR1 is MDHEN, CDR2 SYDVKM, per germline. V lost 4 bases to trimming and J lost 4 bases; unmatched junction nucleotides: 0. This CDR3 is CASSYRGTEAFF. The CDR3 bases are TGTGCCAGCAGTTACAGGGGCACTGAAGCTTTCTTT. Drawing the rest from reference TRBV28 and TRBJ1-1, the complete variable domain is DVKVTQSSRYLVKRTGEKVFLECVQDMDHENMFWYRQDPGLGLRLIYFSYDVKMKEKGDIPEGYSVSREKKERFSLILESASTNQTSMYLCASSYRGTEAFFGQGTRLTVV.

This rearrangement joins TRBV6-2 or TRBV6-3 to TRBJ1-2, with 7 bases fitting TRBD1. The CDR3 length is 12 residues. J lost 6 bases, V lost 5 bases, and 3 bases had no gene match. Germline V gene lookup returns CDR1 MNHEY and CDR2 SVGEGT. The CDR3 DNA reads TGTGCCAGCAGTCCCGGGACAGATGGCTACACCTTC. Translated: CASSPGTDGYTF.

The V and J genes are TRBV3-1 (or the pseudogene TRBV3-2) and TRBJ2-5, with 8 bases matching TRBD2. The CDR3 totals 14 residues. Germline assignment: CDR1 LGHDT and CDR2 YNNKEL (reference sequence). Unmatched junction bases numbered 3, after V lost 6 bases and J lost 0 bases. CDR3 DNA: TGTGCCAGCAGTCGGGGGGGGTACCAAGAGACCCAGTACTTC. Its protein product is CASSRGGYQETQYF.